The sequence of this T cell receptor (beta chain) was determined in a study of shared clonotypes between healthy human individuals. Study at large: Participating donors consisted of two women and a few men aged 18 to 49. Each donor's CD8 memory used one plate, CD8 naive two, each CD4 subset three.

Points from the study as a whole: Generally, estimated richness proved larger in naive subsets than it did in memory subsets. For sorted subsets, rarefaction showed incomplete sequencing despite large depth.

With 4 bases clipped from V and 2 bases from J, the junction kept 6 bases outside the gene matches. The germline V gene encodes CDR1 SGHRS and CDR2 YFSETQ. The CDR3 runs 17 residues. The method was immunoSEQ multiplex PCR; TCRdb's version includes in-frame clones alone and lacks a portion of them. The sample gives about 1,500,000 clones, over 95% of which show up once; about 1% is in the top ten. A word on this clone: Its target is not known.

This TCR derives from a man aged 30 to 45 in good health. The sequencing input was naive CD4+ T cells sorted from blood. Noted subset: CD45RA+ positively selected. The V gene is TRBV5-1, the J gene TRBJ1-4; 12 bases fit TRBD1. In DNA form, the CDR3 reads TGCGCCAGCAGCGCGACGGGACAGGGGGCTACTAATGAAAAACTGTTTTTT. Translating it yields CASSATGQGATNEKLFF.